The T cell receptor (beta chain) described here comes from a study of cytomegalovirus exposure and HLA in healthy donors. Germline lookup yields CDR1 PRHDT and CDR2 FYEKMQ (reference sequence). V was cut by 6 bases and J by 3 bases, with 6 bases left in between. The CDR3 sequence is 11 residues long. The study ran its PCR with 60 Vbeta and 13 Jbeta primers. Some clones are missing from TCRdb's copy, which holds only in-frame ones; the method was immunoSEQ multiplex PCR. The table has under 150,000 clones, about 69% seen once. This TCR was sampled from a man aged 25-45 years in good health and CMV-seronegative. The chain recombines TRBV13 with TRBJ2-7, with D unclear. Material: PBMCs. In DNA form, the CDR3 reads TGTGCCAGCAGTCCCCACTACGAGCAGTACTTC. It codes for CASSPHYEQYF.